Following are 27 T cell receptor beta chains from one sample sequenced in a study of T cells in Graves' hyperthyroidism and ophthalmopathy (dated by TCRdb to the late 2010s). The library was obtained by multiplex PCR. Sequencing instrument: Illumina HiSeq 2000. Amplification of TCR beta CDR3 regions was carried out from RNA transcripts. The TCR CDR3 was subjected to a first round of RT-PCR using the HTBI primer set and the Qiagen OneStep RT-PCR kit. The public reads were reanalyzed by TCRdb: fastp trimming at Q25, MiXCR alignment, in-frame beta chains only. Entries that share a CDR3 protein sequence are merged under the most common genes and DNA. This sample comprises more than 300,000 distinct CDR3 sequences, more than 14% of them detected only once. Roughly 21% of the sample is taken by the ten largest. The sequenced material came from blood. Receptors were obtained from a woman in her 30s with Graves' ophthalmopathy.

The chain recombines TRBV12-3 or TRBV12-4 with TRBJ2-1; D perhaps matches TRBD1 (6 bases). Trimming pared 7 bases from V and 9 bases from J, leaving 19 bases between. The CDR3 sequence is 14 residues long. Written as DNA, the CDR3 is TGTGCCAGCACCTGGATTAGGGGGATGGGTGAGCAGTTCTTC. Translating it yields CASTWIRGMGEQFF.

This clonotype was found many times. The V and J genes are TRBV3-1 and TRBJ2-7; no reliable D call. The CDR3 sequence is 13 residues long. Germline loops: CDR1 LGHDT, CDR2 YNNKEL (reference sequence). V lost 1 base and J lost 3, with 7 bases in between. The DNA of the CDR3 is TGTGCCAGCAGCCAAGGCTCTCGCTACGAGCAGTACTTC. This gives the protein CASSQGSRYEQYF.

A word on this clonotype: A read error may be the cause here, since a much bigger clone is one base away. J is TRBJ2-1 and V is TRBV5-5; D tentatively reads TRBD1 or TRBD2 (5 bases each). In germline, CDR1 is SGHKS, CDR2 YYEKEE (reference sequence). With 2 bases removed from V and 7 bases from J, the gap between germline ends came to 16 bases. The CDR3 contains 15 residues. In DNA form, the CDR3 reads TGTGCCAGCAGCTTCCCGACAGCCGAGGGAAATGAGCAGTTCTTC. The encoded protein is CASSFPTAEGNEQFF.

Ten or more counts support this clonotype. The V call is TRBV2, the J call TRBJ1-5; TRBD1 might be the D (5 bases). This CDR3 has 14 amino acids. The germline V gene has CDR1 SNHLY and CDR2 FYNNEI. Trimming pared 5 bases from V and 7 bases from J, leaving 15 bases between. CDR3 sequence: CASSPPGPEQPQHF. CDR3 nucleotides: TGTGCCAGCAGTCCACCGGGGCCGGAGCAGCCCCAGCATTTT.

This clonotype appeared many times. The chain employs TRBV6-1 and TRBJ1-1; 10 bases are shared with TRBD1. V was clipped by 10 bases and J by 6 bases; unmatched bases: 23. This CDR3 has 18 amino acids. The germline V gene has CDR1 MNHNS and CDR2 SASEGT. CDR3 DNA: TGTGCCACCGTCCCAAATGACAGGGGGCTCATTGATTTCGCTGAAGCTTTCTTT. Amino acids: CATVPNDRGLIDFAEAFF.

This clonotype was found a few times. This chain links TRBV28 with TRBJ2-4; D may be TRBD1 (5 bases). Germline values: CDR1 MDHEN, CDR2 SYDVKM. This CDR3 has 16 amino acids. Trimming shortened V by 5 bases and J by 6 bases, and 20 bases separated the two germline ends. The CDR3 nucleotides are TGTGCCAGCAGTCCCGCTACTTTTGGGGCAGGAAACATTCAGTACTTC. This sequence encodes CASSPATFGAGNIQYF.

The chain carries TRBV9 and TRBJ2-5, with 10 positions matching TRBD2. The CDR3 extends over 19 amino acids. The V gene end was trimmed by 0 bases and the J gene end by 1 base; junction bases not matched to a gene: 12. The germline gives CDR1 SGDLS, CDR2 YYNGEE. Here the CDR3 DNA reads TGTGCCAGCAGCGTAGCTACTTGGGGGAGCGGGGGGGGCCAAGAGACCCAGTACTTC. Its translation: CASSVATWGSGGGQETQYF. Together with reference TRBV9 and TRBJ2-5, the CDR3 gives the full variable domain: DSGVTQTPKHLITATGQRVTLRCSPRSGDLSVYWYQQSLDQGLQFLIQYYNGEERAKGNILERFSAQQFPDLHSELNLSSLELGDSALYFCASSVATWGSGGGQETQYFGPGTRLLVL.

This clonotype was observed at least ten times. The V and J genes are TRBV29-1 and TRBJ2-7, with D maybe TRBD2 (5 bases). The V end lost 7 bases, the J end lost 2 bases, and 12 bases lay between the germline ends. Per germline, CDR1 SQVTM and CDR2 ANQGSEA. This CDR3 spans 12 amino acids. The CDR3 DNA reads as TGCAGCGGAACGGGATCCCCCTACGAGCAGTACTTC. Translated, it gives CSGTGSPYEQYF.

To note about this clonotype: A much larger clone is a single base away; this may be a read error. The rearrangement joins TRBV2 to TRBJ1-4; D ambiguous. The CDR3 has 14 amino acids. Trimming took 2 bases from V and 8 from J, leaving 12 bases between them. Germline V gene sequence: CDR1 SNHLY, CDR2 FYNNEI. Written as DNA, the CDR3 is TGTGCCAGCAGTGAACATAGTCTCTTCGAAAAACTGTTTTTT. Protein product: CASSEHSLFEKLFF.

This clonotype occurred many times. The CDR3 reads CASSTRQGPDTQYF. In nucleotides, the CDR3 is TGTGCCAGCAGTACACGACAGGGTCCAGATACGCAGTATTTT. J is TRBJ2-3 and V is TRBV6-1; 7 bases fit TRBD1. Unmatched junction bases numbered 6, after V lost 5 bases and J lost 4 bases. From germline, CDR1 is MNHNS and CDR2 SASEGT. There are 14 residues in the CDR3.

The CDR3 loop is CAAMGSWQDTGELFF. The CDR3 coding sequence is TGTGCCGCCATGGGGTCATGGCAGGACACCGGGGAGCTGTTTTTT. The chain links TRBV24-1 to TRBJ2-2, with D unresolved. CDR1 KGHDR and CDR2 SFDVKD come from the germline V gene. The germline V and J ends were trimmed by 12 bases and 3 bases, with 19 bases remaining between them. The CDR3 consists of 15 residues.

This chain uses TRBV20-1 with TRBJ2-1; D unclear. Germline values: CDR1 DFQATT, CDR2 SNEGSKA (reference sequence). Trimming pared 5 bases from V and 7 bases from J, leaving 12 bases between. The CDR3 has 12 amino acids. The CDR3 region has the DNA TGCAGTGCTGGCTATAGTGGGAATGAGCAGTTCTTC. This translates into CSAGYSGNEQFF.

The V call is TRBV12-3 or TRBV12-4, the J call TRBJ2-1; 7 bases are a match to TRBD2. CDR3 length equals 15 residues. V was clipped by 4 bases and J by 7 bases; unmatched bases: 10. CDR3 coding DNA: TGTGCCAGCAGTTCGTCTTTCGGGAGGCAAAATGAGCAGTTCTTC. Translated, it gives CASSSSFGRQNEQFF.

Many counts were recorded for this clonotype. This sequence joins TRBV7-2 and TRBJ2-7; D not resolved. V lost 4 bases, J lost 3 bases, and 10 bases lay in between. The CDR3 runs to 13 residues. The germline gives CDR1 SGHTA, CDR2 FQGNSA. The CDR3 region has the DNA TGTGCCAGCAGCTCCCCTGCGGTCTACGAGCAGTACTTC. Translation gives CASSSPAVYEQYF.

This clonotype was found many times. J is TRBJ1-5 and V is TRBV5-5; tentative D call: TRBD1 (6 bases). The germline V gene encodes CDR1 SGHKS and CDR2 YYEKEE (reference sequence). This CDR3 spans 15 amino acids. Trimming stripped 7 bases from V and 5 bases from J, with 19 bases between. CDR3 bases: TGTGCCAGCGAGGACAGCTTTTATCGGGATCAGCCCCAGCATTTT. Its translation: CASEDSFYRDQPQHF.

This clonotype showed up just once. The CDR3 sequence is CSAREWGEGPENTEAFF. CDR3 bases: TGCAGTGCTAGAGAGTGGGGGGAGGGACCGGAGAACACTGAAGCTTTCTTT. This sequence joins TRBV20-1 and TRBJ1-1; D may be TRBD1 (5 bases). The V end lost 0 bases, the J end lost 1 base, and 18 bases lay between the germline ends. Germline CDR1 reads DFQATT; CDR2 reads SNEGSKA (reference sequence). This CDR3 contains 17 residues.

This clonotype was detected ten times or more. This chain joins TRBV28 and TRBJ2-4; 7 nucleotides agree with TRBD2. CDR3 length: 14 residues. Germline-derived CDR1 and CDR2 are MDHEN and SYDVKM. V was clipped by 1 base and J by 7 bases; unmatched bases: 4. The CDR3 reads CASSLLVGGNIQYF. DNA of the CDR3: TGTGCCAGCAGTTTATTAGTGGGGGGGAACATTCAGTACTTC.

This clonotype was recorded at least ten times. V and J are TRBV12-3 or TRBV12-4 and TRBJ1-2; D gene unclear. Trimming removed 6 bases from V and 6 bases from J, with 14 bases in between. The CDR3 sequence is 13 residues long. CDR3 bases: TGTGCCAGCAGCATCCCTGGACGGGATGGCTACACCTTC. Translation gives CASSIPGRDGYTF.

This clonotype turned up a few times. The rearrangement uses TRBV3-1 and TRBJ2-6, with D perhaps being TRBD1 or TRBD2 (5 bases each). V lost 0 bases to trimming and J lost 0 bases, with 15 bases between them. The CDR3 covers 19 residues. Germline V gene lookup returns CDR1 LGHDT and CDR2 YNNKEL (reference sequence). The DNA of the CDR3 is TGTGCCAGCAGCCAAGATCACTTGGGACGGAGCTCTGGGGCCAACGTCCTGACTTTC. Translating gives CASSQDHLGRSSGANVLTF.

The sample holds many counts of this clonotype. For the CDR3, the DNA is TGTGCCAGCAGTCCGGGGATCGATCGCTCTCAGCCCCAGCATTTT. Translated: CASSPGIDRSQPQHF. V is TRBV12-3 or TRBV12-4 and J is TRBJ1-5; D not resolved. The CDR3 runs to 15 residues. V was trimmed by 5 bases and J by 6 bases, leaving 17 bases between them.

This clonotype was counted between two and nine times. A much larger clone differs from this one at a single base, so this may be a read error. CDR3 in amino acids: CASSFMGDTQYF. In DNA, the CDR3 is TGTGCCAGCAGTTTTATGGGAGATACGCAGTATTTT. The V and J genes are TRBV27 and TRBJ2-3; D gene ambiguous. Germline V gene sequence: CDR1 MNHEY, CDR2 SMNVEV (reference sequence). Trimming pared 3 bases from V and 5 bases from J, leaving 6 bases between. CDR3 size: 12 residues.

This clonotype was picked up a small number of times. The conserved phenylalanine or tryptophan normally closing the CDR3 is absent here, so this likely arose from a read error. V and J are TRBV5-5 and TRBJ1-1, with D maybe TRBD1 (5 bases). V shed 0 bases and J shed 2 bases, with 11 bases lying between them. Germline V lookup: CDR1 SGHKS, CDR2 YYEKEE (reference sequence). The CDR3 runs to 15 residues. As DNA, the CDR3 is TGTGCCAGCAGCTTGGTCCCGGGGGGAAACACTGAAGCTTTCCTT. It codes for CASSLVPGGNTEAFL.

Of note for this clonotype: This may stem from a read error, because a much larger clone lies one nucleotide away. The chain combines TRBV7-2 with TRBJ2-7; D gene unclear. The germline V gene has CDR1 SGHTA and CDR2 FQGNSA. The V and J ends lost 5 bases and 3 bases respectively, with 17 bases between them. The CDR3 totals 15 residues. The CDR3 loop reads CASSPTFGSYYEQYF. The DNA for the CDR3 is TGTGCCAGCAGCCCTACCTTTGGCAGCTACTACGAGCAGTACTTC.

To note about this clonotype: One end of the junction fails to match germline, which may point to a read error. The chain couples TRBV6-1 to TRBJ2-1; 8 bases agree with TRBD2. CDR1 is MNHNS, CDR2 SASEGT, per germline. The CDR3 runs 16 residues. The CDR3 DNA reads TGTGCCAGCAGAGAAGCCGGGACTAGGAGGCTCAATGAGCAGTTCTTC. Translated, it gives CASREAGTRRLNEQFF.

Ten or more counts support this clonotype. CDR3 DNA sequence: TGCAGTGTACCAGGGGAGGTACCCGGGGAGCTGTTTTTT. This gives the protein CSVPGEVPGELFF. This chain connects TRBV20-1 to TRBJ2-2; D is tentatively TRBD1 or TRBD2 (6 bases each). Germline CDR1 reads DFQATT; CDR2 reads SNEGSKA (reference sequence). The CDR3 is 13 amino acids. Trimming cost V 7 bases and J 6 bases, with 15 bases left between them.

This clonotype occurred a few times. The chain has TRBV12-3 or TRBV12-4 and TRBJ2-1, with TRBD2 as a possible D gene (6 bases). This CDR3 comprises 14 residues. Trimming left V 4 bases short and J 13 bases short, with 20 bases between. This CDR3 reads CASSSPGWTTGQFF. CDR3 bases: TGTGCCAGCAGTTCCCCGGGGTGGACTACCGGACAGTTCTTC.

The gene calls are TRBV20-1 and TRBJ2-5, with D perhaps TRBD1 or TRBD2 (6 bases each). Germline V gives CDR1 DFQATT, CDR2 SNEGSKA (reference sequence). This CDR3 is 16 amino acids long. V lost 4 bases and J lost 4, with 22 bases in between. This chain's CDR3 is CSAKGVYREEGETQYF. In nucleotides, the CDR3 is TGCAGTGCTAAAGGGGTATACAGGGAGGAGGGAGAGACCCAGTACTTC.